This TCR beta chain was sequenced in a study of T cells in Graves' hyperthyroidism and ophthalmopathy (dated by TCRdb to the late 2010s). Background on the whole study: Peripheral blood was collected at initial diagnosis, before any treatment. To identify distinguishing TCR V-J signatures, a discovery cohort of roughly 100 patients was used, comprising under 45 with Graves' ophthalmopathy and around 57 with stable Graves' hyperthyroidism. The 100 discovery patients were divided at random into training and test sets in a 7:3 ratio. Whether ophthalmopathy could be predicted prospectively was tested in an independent validation cohort made up of roughly 19 hyperthyroidism patients plus 17 patients who later progressed to ophthalmopathy. Thyroid tissue and blood T-cell repertoires from roughly 6 Graves' hyperthyroidism patients were also compared in the study. TCR Vbeta CDR3 sequencing of roughly 140 peripheral blood samples (more than 40 ophthalmopathy, 75 hyperthyroidism and about 17 progressor patients) is reported in the paper. After blood sampling, hyperthyroidism patients were treated with methimazole at a starting dose of 30 mg daily, and ophthalmopathy patients were treated with high-dose intravenous methylprednisolone. The paper's findings and limits, for the study overall: During validation, the model predicted progression to ophthalmopathy a median of around 7 months ahead of onset, with approximately 71% sensitivity and roughly 75% specificity. No statistical method was used to set the sample size in advance, and investigators knew the group allocation. In cross-validation, a model built on a 13 V-J signature told ophthalmopathy apart from stable hyperthyroidism with 87.88% sensitivity and approximately 81% specificity, and in testing the same model reached 80%/75%. Most expanded thyroid clonotypes (frequency above 0.001) were also found in blood, which suggests that blood repertoires may mirror thyroid immune responses.

This clonotype has ten or more counts. The target of this receptor is not known. The sample holds no much larger clone one base away, and base qualities are not on file. Sequences DFQATT (CDR1) and SNEGSKA (CDR2) are obtained from the germline V gene (reference sequence). The CDR3 holds 12 amino acids from the cysteine to the phenylalanine. Only the CDR3 part of the read is kept: 36 bases, read in frame from the first base. V is reduced by 6 bases and J by 3 bases, leaving a spacing of 11 bases between them. Ophthalmopathy patients had moderately to severely active disease, with a Clinical Activity Score of 3 or more, a NOSPECS grade of 4 or more, and a disease duration of less than 3 months. Patients with uncontrolled infections, other autoimmune diseases, pregnancy or lactation were excluded. Diagnoses were based on clinical symptoms, serum thyroxine and TRAb, thyroid ultrasound and orbital computed tomography. PBMCs were separated from 8 to 10 ml of fresh peripheral blood using Ficoll-Paque density gradient centrifugation. Total RNA was extracted with Trizol reagent, and quality was checked on an Agilent 2100 Bioanalyzer.

The TCR beta CDR3 regions were amplified from RNA transcripts. The TCR CDR3 was subjected to a first round of RT-PCR using the HTBI primer set and the Qiagen OneStep RT-PCR kit. Libraries were constructed in a second round of multiplex PCR, after which size selection and purification were performed. Libraries were sequenced paired-end with 100 bp reads on an Illumina HiSeq2000. The authors' pipeline ran thus. SOAPnuke was used to process the raw data, throwing out any read that contained adapters or uncalled bases, had a mean Phred below 15, or lacked an exact constant-primer or identifier match. COPE v1.2.5 was used to merge high-quality paired reads, and clonotypes were defined as unique nucleotide sequences. MiTCR v1.1 was used to align clonotypes to the IMGT TRBV, TRBD and TRBJ reference segments. Analysis was restricted to V-J combinations with a frequency above 0.0001, which covered roughly 99% of repertoires. The TCS score was defined as F50 (clonal expansion) divided by E x V (chaos), with BLOSUM62-based TCRdist calculated between CDR3 peptides within each V-J. Welch's t-statistics and random forest reduced several hundred V-J features to 10 to 15, which were used in a naive Bayes classifier (R e1071). TCRdb redid the processing of the public reads, applying fastp at Q25 and MiXCR, and retained in-frame beta chains. Every distinct CDR3 protein forms one entry, paired with its most common genes and DNA. These V and J calls derive from TCRdb rather than the authors' analysis. The sample contains 500,000 to 650,000 distinct CDR3 sequences, 14% of them found a single time. The ten most abundant clones make up 9.5% to 15% of the sample.

The V gene is TRBV20-1 and the J gene is TRBJ1-2, and perhaps TRBD1 as D gene, on 5 matching bases. Sequenced sample: blood. This clonotype was obtained from a woman in her forties or fifties with Graves' ophthalmopathy. CDR3 protein: CSARDYDYGYTF. The DNA sequence is given as TGCAGTGCCAGGGATTACGACTATGGCTACACCTTC.